This paragraph reports one T cell receptor beta chain. The sample is drawn from a study of cytomegalovirus exposure and HLA in healthy donors. PCR involved 60 Vbeta and 13 Jbeta primers. TCRdb keeps only in-frame clones here, not all; method: immunoSEQ multiplex PCR. Here the sample spans 150,000 to 200,000 clones, 55% to 70% being singletons. V gave up 6 bases and J gave up 0 bases; unmatched junction bases: 2. Germline assignment: CDR1 ENHRY and CDR2 SYGVKD. CDR3 length: 14 amino acids. The receptor was isolated from a woman in her thirties or forties in good health and CMV-seropositive. Sequenced: PBMCs. The rearrangement links TRBV10-3 to TRBJ1-3; 7 bases are a match to TRBD1. In DNA, the CDR3 is TGTGCCATCAGAGGACAGGCCTCTGGAAACACCATATATTTT. Its translation is CAIRGQASGNTIYF.